This is a list of T cell receptor beta chains from one sample in a study of blood T cells in healthy people across ages. Each CDR3 protein is one row after TCRdb ran MiXCR on the 5' RACE reads. Of around 780,000 distinct CDR3 sequences in the sample, about 61% were seen once. Sequencing used blood. The receptors come from a middle-aged man in good health. Both conserved end residues are part of each CDR3. Each record gives: J gene, V gene, CDR3 protein.

J: TRBJ2-1; V: TRBV7-3; CDR3: CASSLSPGAYNEQFF
J: TRBJ1-4; V: TRBV27; CDR3: CASRSLALGAFTNEKLFF
J: TRBJ2-3; V: TRBV2; CDR3: CASSIRGPDTQYF
J: TRBJ2-7; V: TRBV29-1; CDR3: CSVAGLHPYEQYF
J: TRBJ2-3; V: TRBV18; CDR3: CASSPTTRQETQYF
J: TRBJ2-2; V: TRBV7-7; CDR3: CASSPTQGAGVGAGELFF
J: TRBJ2-7; V: TRBV6-2/TRBV6-3; CDR3: CASSFRNRVSEQYF
J: TRBJ2-5; V: TRBV2; CDR3: CASRIALGEETQYF
J: TRBJ2-1; V: TRBV6-1; CDR3: CASSEVRGEQFF
J: TRBJ1-1; V: TRBV15; CDR3: CATRGSDAYTEAFF
J: TRBJ2-1; V: TRBV3-1; CDR3: CASSQDPGPSSYNEQFF
J: TRBJ1-1; V: TRBV12-3/TRBV12-4; CDR3: CASSSQGNSEAFF
J: TRBJ2-7; V: TRBV9; CDR3: CASSPQLGFSYEQYF
J: TRBJ2-5; V: TRBV5-4; CDR3: CASSSPSVETQYF
J: TRBJ2-5; V: TRBV4-1; CDR3: CASSQGTSAYNEQYF